This TCR beta chain emerged from a study of blood T cell repertoires in COVID-19. The germline CDR1 and CDR2 sequences are MNHEY and SVGEGT. The CDR3 is made up of 14 amino acids. Deletions cut 5 bases from V and 3 bases from J, with 13 bases between. Using immunoSEQ multiplex PCR, the repertoire was profiled, and TCRdb retains in-frame clones only, with some absent. The data contain some 200,000 clones, approximately 83% of them seen just once; the ten biggest clones take up around 7.5%. Source material: PBMCs or T cells enriched from blood (not recorded which). The chain links TRBV6-2 or TRBV6-3 to TRBJ1-1; D not resolved. This TCR was sampled from a man aged 40-50 years who had recovered from COVID-19. CDR3 nucleotide sequence: TGTGCCAGCAGTCAGGTCGAGGGATACACTGAAGCTTTCTTT. Protein product: CASSQVEGYTEAFF.